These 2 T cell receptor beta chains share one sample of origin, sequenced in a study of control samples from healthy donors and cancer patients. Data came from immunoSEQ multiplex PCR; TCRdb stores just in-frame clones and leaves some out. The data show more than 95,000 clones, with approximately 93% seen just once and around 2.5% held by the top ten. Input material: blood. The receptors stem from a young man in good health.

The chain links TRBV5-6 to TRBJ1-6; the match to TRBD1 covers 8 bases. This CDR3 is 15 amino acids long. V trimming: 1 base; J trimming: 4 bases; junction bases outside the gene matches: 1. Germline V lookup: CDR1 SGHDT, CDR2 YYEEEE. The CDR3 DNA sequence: TGTGCCAGCAGCTTGAGGACAGGGTATAATTCACCCCTCCACTTT. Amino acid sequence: CASSLRTGYNSPLHF.

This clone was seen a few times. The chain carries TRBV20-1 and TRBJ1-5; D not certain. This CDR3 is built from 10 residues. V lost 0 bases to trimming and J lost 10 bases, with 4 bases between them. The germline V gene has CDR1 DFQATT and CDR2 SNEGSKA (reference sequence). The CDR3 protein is CSARDLPQHF. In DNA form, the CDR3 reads TGCAGTGCTAGAGATCTCCCCCAGCATTTT.